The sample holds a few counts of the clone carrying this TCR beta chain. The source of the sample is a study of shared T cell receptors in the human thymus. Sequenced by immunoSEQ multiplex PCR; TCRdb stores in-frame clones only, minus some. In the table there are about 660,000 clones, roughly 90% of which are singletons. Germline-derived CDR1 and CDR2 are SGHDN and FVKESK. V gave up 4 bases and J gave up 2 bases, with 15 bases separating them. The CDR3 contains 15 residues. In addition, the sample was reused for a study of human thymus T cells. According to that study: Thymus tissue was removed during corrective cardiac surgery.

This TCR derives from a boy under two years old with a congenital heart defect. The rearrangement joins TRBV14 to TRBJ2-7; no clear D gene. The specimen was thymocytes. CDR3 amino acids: CASSPQSPLTYEQYF. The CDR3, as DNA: TGTGCCAGCAGCCCACAGTCGCCCCTAACCTACGAGCAGTACTTC.